The sequence of this T cell receptor beta chain was determined in a study of technical replicates of blood from several donors. This CDR3 region has 14 residues. CDR1 SGHVS and CDR2 FNYEAQ come from the germline V gene. Trimming shortened V by 1 base and J by 6 bases, and 10 bases separated the two germline ends. Measured with immunoSEQ multiplex PCR; TCRdb has only the in-frame clones, and not every one. The table records about 80,000 clones, approximately 93% of them present only once. This clone was seen only once. The source of this sequence is a human donor in good health. The genes are TRBV7-6 and TRBJ1-5; TRBD1 might be the D (5 bases). Sequenced sample: T cells isolated from PBMCs. CDR3 bases: TGTGCCAGCAGCTTAGGGGGCGAAGGTCAGCCCCAGCATTTT. This codes for CASSLGGEGQPQHF.